The present T cell receptor beta chain was sequenced within a study of blood T cell repertoires in COVID-19. Looking at the study overall: Samples representing acute and convalescent COVID-19 were sourced from the United States, Italy and Spain. T cells, B-cell-depleted T cells, or PBMCs supplied cDNA or gDNA.

As handled by the study authors: From reference gene primer amplification, estimates of nucleated cell counts were derived. Profiling relied on immunoSEQ multiplex PCR, and the TCRdb table lists in-frame clones only, not all of them. The V and J calls and clone size come from that table; D and trimming were worked out from the DNA. The data show roughly 170,000 clones, with 84% seen just once and about 6.4% held by the top ten. The CDR3 runs 14 residues. Germline V gives CDR1 SQVTM, CDR2 ANQGSEA. V gave up 6 bases and J gave up 7 bases; unmatched junction bases: 10. The sequenced sample was peripheral blood. The chain carries TRBV29-1 and TRBJ1-5, with TRBD1 matching 9 bases. The source of this sequence is a human donor in a cohort sampled during active COVID-19. The CDR3 DNA follows: TGCAGCGTATCACAGGGGGCGACACGGCAGCCCCAGCATTTT. Its translation is CSVSQGATRQPQHF. Supplemented by reference TRBV29-1 and TRBJ1-5, the full variable domain reads SAVISQKPSRDICQRGTSLTIQCQVDSQVTMMFWYRQQPGQSLTLIATANQGSEATYESGFVIDKFPISRPNLTFSTLTVSNMSPEDSSIYLCSVSQGATRQPQHFGDGTRLSIL.